This is a list of T cell receptor beta chains from one sample in a study of blood T cell repertoires in COVID-19. Sequencing used immunoSEQ multiplex PCR; TCRdb keeps in-frame clones, though not all of them. The sample carries fewer than 500,000 clones, roughly 85% recorded once. The source material was peripheral blood. These receptors were taken from a young woman with active or convalescent COVID-19. The CDR3 runs from the conserved cysteine through the conserved F or W. The D gene is left open where the match is weak. Only part of the rows carry a size: once, few, many, or a class if the clone is expanded.

>-|-|TRBJ2-3|TRBV11-3
CASSWGGVTDTQYF
TGTGCCAGCAGCTGGGGGGGCGTAACAGATACGCAGTATTTT
>TRBD2|-|TRBJ2-7|TRBV6-5
CASTLTSGGLYEQYF
TGTGCCAGCACTCTGACTAGCGGGGGCCTCTACGAGCAGTACTTC
>TRBD2|-|TRBJ2-5|TRBV24-1
CATSDFRAGVETQYF
TGTGCCACCAGTGATTTCCGGGCGGGAGTTGAGACCCAGTACTTC
>-|-|TRBJ1-6|TRBV2
CASSDDALNNSPLHF
TGTGCCAGCAGTGATGATGCACTTAATAATTCACCCCTCCACTTT
>TRBD1|-|TRBJ1-2|TRBV29-1
CSVQTGDDYGYTF
TGCAGCGTCCAGACAGGGGATGACTATGGCTACACCTTC
>TRBD1|few|TRBJ2-7|TRBV27
CASSFPGTGRHEQYF
TGTGCCAGCAGTTTCCCCGGGACAGGGCGCCACGAGCAGTACTTC
>TRBD2|-|TRBJ2-7|TRBV4-1
CASSQEWSGGYEQYF
TGCGCCAGCAGCCAAGAGTGGAGCGGGGGCTACGAGCAGTACTTC
>TRBD1|once|TRBJ1-2|TRBV6-6
CASRTPQGAASGYTF
TGTGCCAGCAGGACCCCCCAGGGGGCAGCTTCTGGCTACACCTTC
>-|-|TRBJ2-2|TRBV19
CASGSRVTGELFF
TGTGCCTCCGGGTCCCGTGTCACCGGGGAGCTGTTTTTT
>-|-|TRBJ1-1|TRBV3-1/TRBV3-2
CASSQDRGWAEAFF
TGTGCCAGCAGCCAAGATAGGGGGTGGGCTGAAGCTTTCTTT
>-|-|TRBJ2-2|TRBV11-3
CASSLDRGTGELFF
TGTGCCAGCAGCTTAGATAGGGGTACCGGGGAGCTGTTTTTT
>TRBD2|-|TRBJ2-3|TRBV4-1
CASSQDPGGGVSTDTQYF
TGCGCCAGCAGCCAAGATCCGGGAGGGGGGGTTAGCACAGATACGCAGTATTTT
>-|-|TRBJ1-1|TRBV19
CASSQGYTEAFF
TGTGCCAGTAGTCAGGGGTACACTGAAGCTTTCTTT
>TRBD1|-|TRBJ2-1|TRBV5-5
CASSLEGASGSYNEQFF
TGTGCCAGCAGCTTGGAGGGGGCCAGTGGCTCCTACAATGAGCAGTTCTTC
>-|-|TRBJ2-1|TRBV5-1
CASSPIGGRSYNEQFF
TGCGCCAGCAGCCCCATCGGGGGTCGGTCCTACAATGAGCAGTTCTTC
>-|once|TRBJ2-1|TRBV6-2/TRBV6-3
CASSYRGSYNEQFF
TGTGCCAGCAGTTACAGGGGCTCCTACAATGAGCAGTTCTTC
>TRBD1|-|TRBJ1-4|TRBV5-1
CASSLGQDEKLFF
TGCGCCAGCAGCCTAGGACAGGATGAAAAACTGTTTTTT
>-|-|TRBJ1-2|TRBV29-1
CSVEQQEINYGYTF
TGCAGCGTTGAACAACAGGAGATTAACTATGGCTACACCTTC
>-|few|TRBJ1-5|TRBV19
CASSPPLGGQPQHF
TGTGCCAGTAGTCCCCCCCTCGGGGGTCAGCCCCAGCATTTT
>-|-|TRBJ1-1|TRBV30
CAWSVISTEAFF
TGTGCCTGGAGTGTAATTTCTACTGAAGCTTTCTTT